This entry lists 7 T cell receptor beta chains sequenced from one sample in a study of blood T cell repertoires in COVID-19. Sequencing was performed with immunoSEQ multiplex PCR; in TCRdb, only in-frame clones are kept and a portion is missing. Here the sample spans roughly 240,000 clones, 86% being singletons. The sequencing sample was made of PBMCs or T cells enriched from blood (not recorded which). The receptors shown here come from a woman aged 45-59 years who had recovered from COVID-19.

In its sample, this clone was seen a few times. The CDR3 sequence: CASSLRDYYNTGELFF. As DNA, the CDR3 is TGTGCCAGCAGCTTACGGGACTACTATAACACCGGGGAGCTGTTTTTT. This chain connects TRBV11-3 to TRBJ2-2, with TRBD2 matching over 7 bases. Trimming removed 2 bases from V and 2 bases from J; junction bases left unmatched: 5. The CDR3 is made up of 16 amino acids. Germline CDR1 SGHNT, CDR2 YENEEA.

This CDR3 reads CASSQTVNSYNEQFF. For the CDR3, the DNA is TGTGCCAGCAGCCAAACGGTGAACTCCTACAATGAGCAGTTCTTC. The chain employs TRBV3-1 (or the pseudogene TRBV3-2) and TRBJ2-1; D is uncertain. From germline, CDR1 is LGHDT and CDR2 YNNKEL (reference sequence). Trimming took 2 bases from V and 0 from J, leaving 8 bases between them. The CDR3 spans 15 residues.

For the CDR3, the DNA is TGTGCCAGCAGTTTAAATGCTCAGAGACTATACGAGCAGTACTTC. It codes for CASSLNAQRLYEQYF. J is TRBJ2-7 and V is TRBV27; possibly TRBD2 for D (5 bases). Per the germline V gene, CDR1 is MNHEY and CDR2 is SMNVEV (reference sequence). The CDR3 extends over 15 amino acids. Trimming removed 2 bases at V and 4 bases at J, with 15 bases between.

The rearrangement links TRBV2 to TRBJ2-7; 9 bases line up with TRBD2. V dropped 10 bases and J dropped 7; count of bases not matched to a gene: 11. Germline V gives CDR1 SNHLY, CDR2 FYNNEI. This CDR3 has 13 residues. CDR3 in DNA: TGTGCCACCCTGGGACTAGCAGGGGGGGAGCAGTACTTC. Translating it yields CATLGLAGGEQYF.

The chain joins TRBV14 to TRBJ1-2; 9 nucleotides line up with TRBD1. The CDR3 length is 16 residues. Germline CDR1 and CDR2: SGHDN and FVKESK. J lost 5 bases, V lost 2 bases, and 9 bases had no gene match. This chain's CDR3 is CASSQSLGQGWYGYTF. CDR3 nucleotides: TGTGCCAGCAGCCAATCACTCGGACAGGGGTGGTATGGCTACACCTTC.

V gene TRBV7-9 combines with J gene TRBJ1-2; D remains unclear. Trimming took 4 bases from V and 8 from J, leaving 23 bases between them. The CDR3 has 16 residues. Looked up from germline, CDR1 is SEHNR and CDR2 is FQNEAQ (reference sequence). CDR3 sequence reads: CASSSTGGRQAVGYTF. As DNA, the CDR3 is TGTGCCAGCAGCTCGACCGGCGGGCGGCAGGCGGTGGGCTACACCTTC.

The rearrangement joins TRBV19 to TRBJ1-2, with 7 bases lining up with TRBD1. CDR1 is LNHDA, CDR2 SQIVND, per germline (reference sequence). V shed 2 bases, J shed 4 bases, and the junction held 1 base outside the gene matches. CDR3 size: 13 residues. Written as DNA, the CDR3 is TGTGCCAGTAGTATAACAGGGGCCTATGGCTACACCTTC. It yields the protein CASSITGAYGYTF.